This note documents a single TCR beta chain sequence. Its matching antigen is unknown. One end of the junction fails to match germline, which may point to a read error. The CDR3 runs to 16 residues. Germline V gene sequence: CDR1 SGHVS, CDR2 FQNEAQ. Using immunoSEQ multiplex PCR, the repertoire was profiled, and TCRdb retains in-frame clones only, with some absent. Here the sample spans about 2 million clones, roughly 95% being singletons. Only CD45RO-negative cells positively selected for CCR7 counted as naive CD8 cells, so terminally differentiated effector memory CD45RA+ cells were excluded. The sample belongs to a study of shared clonotypes between healthy human individuals. Study-wide results and caveats: Only blood samples were collected, and tissue repertoires likely differ.

This chain connects TRBV7-8 to TRBJ2-5, with 13 bases that match TRBD2. Sequencing was carried out using naive CD8+ T cells sorted from blood. This receptor was obtained from a man aged 18 to 29 in good health. The CDR3 bases are TGTGCCAGCAGCCCCCCGGGGACTAGCGGGGAAGAGGCCCAGTACTTC. It is translated as CASSPPGTSGEEAQYF.